The following is a TCR beta chain sequence with its context. This CDR3 is built from 17 residues. V dropped 5 bases and J dropped 0; count of bases not matched to a gene: 9. CDR1 is SGHDN, CDR2 FVKESK, per germline. This sample was taken from a study of control samples from healthy donors and cancer patients. Method: immunoSEQ multiplex PCR; TCRdb's copy keeps in-frame clones and lacks some. The repertoire holds 28,000 or so clones, approximately 78% seen once, with under 30% in the top ten. The V call is TRBV14, the J call TRBJ1-3; TRBD1 matches at 8 bases. This clonotype was sampled from a man aged 60-69 years with colorectal cancer. Input material: PBMCs. CDR3 sequence reads: CASSIRQGLSSGNTIYF. CDR3 nucleotides: TGTGCCAGCAGCATACGACAGGGGCTTAGCTCTGGAAACACCATATATTTT.